This T cell receptor beta chain came from a study of blood T cell repertoires in COVID-19. Overall study context: Italy, Spain and the United States were the sources of the convalescent and acute COVID-19 samples. PBMCs, B-cell-depleted T cells, or T cells were the source of the cDNA or gDNA that made up the material.

This CDR3 contains 14 residues. V lost 2 bases, J lost 2 bases, and 10 bases lay in between. Per germline, CDR1 MNHEY and CDR2 SVGEGT. Original analysis: Estimated nucleated cell counts came from reference gene primer amplification. Method: immunoSEQ multiplex PCR; TCRdb's copy keeps in-frame clones and lacks some. V and J calls and clone size come straight from that table; D and trimming were deduced from the DNA. The table has approximately 100,000 clones, about nine tenths seen once; the top ten hold around 5.7%. The sample taken for sequencing was peripheral blood. The clonotype originates from a man between 65 and 85 years old with acute or convalescent COVID-19. The rearrangement links TRBV6-2 or TRBV6-3 to TRBJ2-7; D might be TRBD2 (6 bases). The CDR3 is CASSYVAGPYEQYF. Written as DNA, the CDR3 is TGTGCCAGCAGTTACGTCGCGGGACCCTACGAGCAGTACTTC.